These 29 T cell receptor beta chains came from one sample sequenced in a study of CD8+ T cells in alopecia areata. RNA extraction was followed by reverse transcription into cDNA, which acted as the sequencing template. Method: immunoSEQ multiplex PCR; TCRdb's copy keeps in-frame clones and lacks some. The sample lists 110,000 to 150,000 clones; 51% were seen once. This specimen consisted of CD4+ T cells sorted from blood, obtained at week 0. The origin of the receptors is a human donor with alopecia areata.

The J gene is TRBJ2-3, the V gene TRBV6-5; D is unresolved. Trimming took 5 bases from V and 5 from J, leaving 14 bases between them. This CDR3 comprises 14 residues. Germline-derived CDR1 and CDR2 are MNHEY and SVGAGI. The CDR3 spells CASSRAPTGDTQYF. The CDR3 DNA reads as TGTGCCAGCAGTCGCGCCCCGACTGGAGATACGCAGTATTTT.

V gene TRBV29-1 combines with J gene TRBJ1-2; D gene uncertain. CDR3 length: 13 residues. In germline, CDR1 is SQVTM, CDR2 ANQGSEA. Trimming cost V 6 bases and J 0 bases, with 11 bases left between them. CDR3 sequence (DNA): TGCAGCGTCCACGTAGTTTCTAACTATGGCTACACCTTC. This codes for CSVHVVSNYGYTF.

V usage is TRBV2 and J usage is TRBJ2-7, with 9 bases aligning to TRBD2. The CDR3 runs 13 residues. Germline V lookup: CDR1 SNHLY, CDR2 FYNNEI. Germline trimming cut 6 bases from V and 4 bases from J; bases unmatched to any gene: 4. The CDR3 DNA follows: TGTGCCAGCAGGCTCAGCGGGAGGTACGAGCAGTACTTC. Translated: CASRLSGRYEQYF. Full variable domain (missing parts from reference TRBV2 and TRBJ2-7): EPEVTQTPSHQVTQMGQEVILRCVPISNHLYFYWYRQILGQKVEFLVSFYNNEISEKSEIFDDQFSVERPDGSNFTLKIRSTKLEDSAMYFCASRLSGRYEQYFGPGTRLTVT.

To note about this clone: At one end the junction does not follow the germline gene, possibly because of a read error. This sequence joins TRBV5-6 and TRBJ1-5; D might be TRBD1 (6 bases). This CDR3 contains 16 residues. Germline loops: CDR1 SGHDT, CDR2 YYEEEE. The CDR3 here is CASSFGQPYSNQPQHF. For the CDR3, the DNA is TGTGCCAGCAGCTTTGGACAGCCTTATAGCAATCAGCCCCAACATTTT. The full variable domain, with the rest looked up from reference TRBV5-6 and TRBJ1-5, is DAGVTQSPTHLIKTRGQQVTLRCSPKSGHDTVSWYQQALGQGPQFIFQYYEEEERQRGNFPDRFSGHQFPNYSSELNVNALLLGDSALYLCASSFGQPYSNQPQHFGDGTRLSIL.

For this clone: Other DNA variants within this sample encode the same CDR3. CDR3 DNA: TGTGCCTGGAGTGTACCCGGCACAGATACGCAGTATTTT. Amino acid sequence: CAWSVPGTDTQYF. This sequence joins TRBV30 and TRBJ2-3; D is ambiguous. Deletions cut 0 bases from V and 1 base from J, with 5 bases between. This CDR3 is 13 amino acids long. The germline CDR1 and CDR2 sequences are GTSNPN and SVGIG (reference sequence).

The V call is TRBV4-2, the J call TRBJ2-7, with a weak D call TRBD1 (5 bases). The germline gives CDR1 LGHNA, CDR2 YNFKEQ. The CDR3 length is 15 residues. V was shortened by 2 bases and J by 7 bases, with 18 bases between the two germline ends. The CDR3 DNA reads as TGTGCCAGCAGCCAATACTGGAGCTTCCAGGGAGAGCAGTACTTC. It encodes CASSQYWSFQGEQYF.

The rearrangement joins TRBV30 to TRBJ2-7, with a tentative D call TRBD2 (6 bases). The CDR3 is 12 residues long. Germline V gives CDR1 GTSNPN, CDR2 SVGIG (reference sequence). Trimming shortened V by 3 bases and J by 3 bases, and 9 bases separated the two germline ends. For the CDR3, the DNA is TGTGCCTGGAGCTCGGGGGTCTACGAGCAGTACTTC. As protein: CAWSSGVYEQYF.

This clone has more than one count but fewer than ten. The chain employs TRBV30 and TRBJ2-1, with 13 bases aligning to TRBD2. The CDR3 has 17 residues. The V segment lost 4 bases and the J segment 0 bases; nucleotides outside the gene matches: 6. CDR1 is GTSNPN, CDR2 SVGIG, per germline (reference sequence). The CDR3 is CAWKGTSGEGSYNEQFF. In nucleotides, the CDR3 is TGTGCCTGGAAGGGGACTAGCGGGGAAGGCTCCTACAATGAGCAGTTCTTC.

The chain couples TRBV4-3 to TRBJ2-1, with D unresolved. The CDR3 is 13 residues long. Germline loops: CDR1 LGHNA, CDR2 YSLEER. V was clipped by 0 bases and J by 8 bases, with 8 bases between them. The CDR3 DNA reads TGCGCCAGCAGCCAAGATTTCGGCCATGAGCAGTTCTTC. Translation gives CASSQDFGHEQFF.

V usage is TRBV29-1 and J usage is TRBJ2-3, with 8 bases aligning to TRBD2. This CDR3 spans 14 amino acids. Trimming took 6 bases from V and 0 from J; bases not matched to a gene: 5. The germline gives CDR1 SQVTM, CDR2 ANQGSEA. CDR3 amino acids: CSVFGLASTDTQYF. In nucleotides, the CDR3 is TGCAGCGTCTTCGGACTAGCCAGCACAGATACGCAGTATTTT.

The sample holds a few counts of this clone. The rearrangement uses TRBV28 and TRBJ1-3; TRBD1 is a possible D gene (6 bases). The CDR3 runs 14 residues. Germline CDR1 reads MDHEN; CDR2 reads SYDVKM. Trimming took 5 bases from V and 4 from J, leaving 12 bases between them. The DNA for the CDR3 is TGTGCCAGCAGTCCACCAGGGGCGGGAAACACCATATATTTT. Translating it yields CASSPPGAGNTIYF.

The V gene is TRBV29-1, the J gene TRBJ2-1, with 13 bases identical to TRBD2. Looked up from germline, CDR1 is SQVTM and CDR2 is ANQGSEA. V gave up 1 base and J gave up 2 bases; unmatched junction bases: 2. The CDR3 runs 16 residues. CDR3 nucleotide sequence: TGCAGCGTTGAAGGGACTAGCGGGAGCCCCTACAATGAGCAGTTCTTC. It codes for CSVEGTSGSPYNEQFF.

The rearrangement uses TRBV28 and TRBJ1-2; the D is unclear. Trimming left V 10 bases short and J 7 bases short, with 13 bases between. CDR1 and CDR2 (germline): MDHEN, SYDVKM. The CDR3 sequence is 11 residues long. The CDR3: CATLLSSGYTF. The CDR3 region has the DNA TGTGCCACCCTCCTTTCCAGTGGCTACACCTTC.

The chain is built from TRBV5-1 and TRBJ2-4; D remains unclear. CDR3 size: 14 residues. Trimming left V 0 bases short and J 7 bases short, with 11 bases between. Germline loops: CDR1 SGHRS, CDR2 YFSETQ. CDR3 in DNA: TGCGCCAGCAGCTTGGACCGCCCCGATAACATTCAGTACTTC. Its translation is CASSLDRPDNIQYF.

V is TRBV29-1 and J is TRBJ2-7, with TRBD2 matching 10 bases. The CDR3 length is 12 residues. V trimming: 4 bases; J trimming: 5 bases; junction bases outside the gene matches: 2. Per the germline V gene, CDR1 is SQVTM and CDR2 is ANQGSEA. This chain's CDR3 is CSVGLAGDEQYF. DNA for the CDR3: TGCAGCGTTGGGCTAGCGGGAGACGAGCAGTACTTC.

This clone was observed a few times. In DNA, the CDR3 is TGTGCCTGGACTGGGGACAGCTATGGCTACACCTTC. Protein: CAWTGDSYGYTF. This sequence joins TRBV30 and TRBJ1-2, with 7 bases fitting TRBD1. Germline V lookup: CDR1 GTSNPN, CDR2 SVGIG (reference sequence). The CDR3 runs to 12 residues. Losses at the gene ends were 4 bases for V and 4 bases for J; bases not matched to a gene: 3.

Only a few counts were recorded for this clone. The rearrangement links TRBV5-1 to TRBJ2-1; no reliable D call. The CDR3 extends over 12 amino acids. CDR1 and CDR2 (germline): SGHRS, YFSETQ. Trimming left V 0 bases short and J 7 bases short, with 5 bases between. CDR3 amino acids: CASSLVQNEQFF. In DNA form, the CDR3 reads TGCGCCAGCAGCTTGGTACAGAATGAGCAGTTCTTC.

This clone has more than one count but fewer than ten. This chain uses TRBV6-5 with TRBJ2-7; possibly TRBD1 for D (5 bases). Germline V gene sequence: CDR1 MNHEY, CDR2 SVGAGI. The CDR3 totals 14 residues. The V and J ends lost 7 bases and 1 base respectively, with 14 bases between them. The CDR3 protein is CASNRGLGSYEQYF. The CDR3 bases are TGTGCCAGCAATAGGGGCCTGGGGTCCTACGAGCAGTACTTC.

This clone came up a few times. V and J are TRBV6-5 and TRBJ2-1; 8 bases fit TRBD2. Germline CDR1 and CDR2: MNHEY and SVGAGI. V was clipped by 6 bases and J by 10 bases; unmatched bases: 11. CDR3 length equals 14 residues. In DNA, the CDR3 is TGTGCCAGCAGCCCCGGGACTAGGGGGAGGGAGCAGTTCTTC. It translates to CASSPGTRGREQFF.

This clone appeared a few times. The gene calls are TRBV27 and TRBJ1-2; D perhaps matches TRBD1 (5 bases). The CDR3 has 13 residues. With 2 bases removed from V and 6 bases from J, the gap between germline ends came to 10 bases. The germline CDR1 and CDR2 sequences are MNHEY and SMNVEV (reference sequence). CDR3 coding DNA: TGTGCCAGCAGTTTAACGGGGGATAATGGCTACACCTTC. Its protein is CASSLTGDNGYTF.

V usage is TRBV19 and J usage is TRBJ2-7; 8 nucleotides match TRBD2. CDR3 length: 15 amino acids. The V gene end was trimmed by 5 bases and the J gene end by 2 bases; junction bases not matched to a gene: 8. Germline values: CDR1 LNHDA, CDR2 SQIVND (reference sequence). The CDR3: CASSAEVAGTYEQYF. The CDR3 DNA reads TGTGCCAGTAGTGCGGAAGTAGCGGGAACCTACGAGCAGTACTTC.

This clone was counted only a few times. The chain recombines TRBV29-1 with TRBJ2-3; no clear D gene. The CDR3 has 13 amino acids. Germline CDR1 and CDR2: SQVTM and ANQGSEA. The CDR3 reads CSIRNLATDTQYF. The DNA of the CDR3 is TGCAGTATAAGGAACCTGGCGACAGATACGCAGTATTTT.

The V and J genes are TRBV14 and TRBJ2-1; 7 bases are shared with TRBD2. Germline V gene sequence: CDR1 SGHDN, CDR2 FVKESK. This CDR3 has 13 residues. The J segment lost 7 bases and the V segment lost 4 bases, leaving 4 bases of the junction unmatched. Here the CDR3 reads CASSPGLGNEQFF. In DNA, the CDR3 is TGTGCCAGCAGCCCCGGACTAGGGAATGAGCAGTTCTTC.

The chain links TRBV6-1 to TRBJ1-1; D is ambiguous. Germline V gene lookup returns CDR1 MNHNS and CDR2 SASEGT. Trimming cost V 3 bases and J 2 bases, with 10 bases left between them. CDR3 length: 14 amino acids. The CDR3 spells CASSDRGGNTEAFF. The CDR3 DNA reads as TGTGCCAGCAGTGATCGGGGTGGCAACACTGAAGCTTTCTTT.

This clone was picked up a small number of times. The chain recombines TRBV15 with TRBJ2-1, with 7 bases that match TRBD1. Looked up from germline, CDR1 is LNHNV and CDR2 is YYDKDF (reference sequence). This CDR3 region has 15 residues. The junction had 1 base not matched to a gene; V was cut back by 0 bases and J by 2 bases. In DNA, the CDR3 is TGTGCCACCAGCAGAGAACAGGGGCCCTACAATGAGCAGTTCTTC. This translates into CATSREQGPYNEQFF.

The V and J genes are TRBV5-1 and TRBJ2-3; D tentatively reads TRBD1 or TRBD2 (5 bases each). This CDR3 is 17 amino acids long. Trimming pared 0 bases from V and 8 bases from J, leaving 22 bases between. Germline lookup yields CDR1 SGHRS and CDR2 YFSETQ. This CDR3 reads CASSLVGVRPGSSTQYF. The DNA of the CDR3 is TGCGCCAGCAGCTTGGTGGGGGTCAGGCCTGGGTCTAGTACGCAGTATTTT.

The rearrangement uses TRBV19 and TRBJ2-1; D remains ambiguous. The CDR3 totals 16 residues. Germline V gene lookup returns CDR1 LNHDA and CDR2 SQIVND (reference sequence). V dropped 2 bases and J dropped 8 bases, with 19 bases sitting between them. CDR3 region: CASSIFGGVRGDEQFF. As DNA, the CDR3 is TGTGCCAGTAGTATATTCGGTGGGGTGCGAGGCGATGAGCAGTTCTTC.

This clone was recorded a few times. The chain couples TRBV7-9 to TRBJ1-1, with D maybe TRBD1 (5 bases). The CDR3 is 14 amino acids. From germline, CDR1 is SEHNR and CDR2 FQNEAQ (reference sequence). Trimming left V 4 bases short and J 4 bases short, with 13 bases between. The CDR3 DNA is TGTGCCAGCAGCTCAGCGGGGGGGTCCACTGAAGCTTTCTTT. Translation gives CASSSAGGSTEAFF.

This clone was detected a few times. The V call is TRBV29-1, the J call TRBJ2-7; no firm D call. The CDR3 consists of 12 residues. Looked up from germline, CDR1 is SQVTM and CDR2 is ANQGSEA. The V and J ends lost 1 base and 0 bases respectively, with 4 bases between them. The CDR3 sequence is CSVEVTSYEQYF. CDR3 in DNA: TGCAGCGTTGAAGTCACCTCCTACGAGCAGTACTTC.